Listed below are T cell receptor beta chains from one sample, sequenced in a study of T cells in Graves' hyperthyroidism and ophthalmopathy. TCRdb processed the multiplex PCR reads anew with MiXCR; each CDR3 protein has one entry. The sample holds approximately 480,000 distinct CDR3 sequences, around 21% seen once. What was sequenced was blood. These receptors originate from a man younger than 35 with Graves' hyperthyroidism. Each CDR3 is given with its conserved first and last residue. A D gene is named only where the DNA matches it firmly. The size entry is marked missing in some rows and otherwise reads once, few, many or a size class.

d_call,j_call,cdr3_length,clone_size,v_call,cdr3_aa,cdr3_nt
.,TRBJ2-7,14,.,TRBV6-5,CASSYRPQTIEQYF,TGTGCCAGCAGTTACCGCCCGCAAACGATAGAGCAGTACTTC
.,TRBJ1-2,14,many,TRBV11-2,CASSPGTAIWGYTF,TGTGCCAGCAGCCCTGGGACGGCAATTTGGGGCTACACCTTC
.,TRBJ1-1,13,many,TRBV5-1,CASTQGLNTEAFF,TGCGCCAGCACCCAGGGACTCAACACTGAAGCTTTCTTT
.,TRBJ2-7,15,many,TRBV6-5,CASSYSPVETYEQYF,TGTGCCAGCAGTTACTCCCCCGTGGAAACCTACGAGCAGTACTTC
.,TRBJ1-1,16,few,TRBV19,CASSTPQRARWSEAFF,TGTGCCAGTAGTACTCCACAGAGGGCGCGGTGGTCTGAAGCTTTCTTT
.,TRBJ1-2,14,many,TRBV10-3,CAISESRLPDGYTF,TGTGCCATCAGTGAGTCTAGGCTGCCTGATGGCTACACCTTC
TRBD1,TRBJ1-2,16,many,TRBV19,CASSWGQGASGDGYTF,TGTGCCAGTAGTTGGGGACAGGGTGCCTCTGGGGATGGCTACACCTTC
TRBD2,TRBJ2-2,15,few,TRBV2,CASNLAGGPTGELFF,TGTGCCAGTAACCTAGCGGGGGGACCCACCGGGGAGCTGTTTTTT
.,TRBJ2-7,14,.,TRBV18,CASSPGDREYEQYF,TGTGCCAGCTCACCCGGGGACCGGGAGTACGAGCAGTACTTC
TRBD2,TRBJ2-7,12,few,TRBV2,CASRLADYEQYF,TGTGCCAGCAGACTAGCGGACTACGAGCAGTACTTC
.,TRBJ1-1,16,many,TRBV7-8,CASSLAYRDMNTEAFF,TGTGCCAGCAGCTTAGCATACAGGGATATGAACACTGAAGCTTTCTTT
.,TRBJ1-2,15,many,TRBV7-6,CASSLAPGSSYGYTF,TGTGCCAGCAGCTTAGCCCCAGGGAGCAGCTATGGCTACACCTTC
TRBD1,TRBJ2-5,15,few,TRBV2,CASSEQGRGQETQYF,TGTGCCAGCAGCGAACAGGGGAGAGGGCAAGAGACCCAGTACTTC
.,TRBJ1-2,13,many,TRBV19,CASTRGRRGGYTF,TGTGCCAGTACCCGTGGAAGAAGGGGGGGCTACACCTTC
.,TRBJ2-7,14,many,TRBV6-5,CASSYKPHSYEQYF,TGTGCCAGCAGTTACAAGCCACATTCCTACGAGCAGTACTTC